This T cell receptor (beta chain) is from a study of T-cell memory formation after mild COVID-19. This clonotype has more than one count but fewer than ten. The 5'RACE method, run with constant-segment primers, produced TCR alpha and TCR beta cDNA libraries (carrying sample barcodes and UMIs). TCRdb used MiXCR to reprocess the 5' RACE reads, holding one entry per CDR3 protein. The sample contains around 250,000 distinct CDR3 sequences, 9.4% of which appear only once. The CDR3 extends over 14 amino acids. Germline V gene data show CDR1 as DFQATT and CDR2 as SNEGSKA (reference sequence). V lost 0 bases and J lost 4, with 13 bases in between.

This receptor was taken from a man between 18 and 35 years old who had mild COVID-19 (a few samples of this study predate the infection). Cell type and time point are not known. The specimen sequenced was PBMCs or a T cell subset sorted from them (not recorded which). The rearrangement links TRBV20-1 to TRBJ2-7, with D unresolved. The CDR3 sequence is CSARDISSKYEQYF. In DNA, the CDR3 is TGCAGTGCTAGAGATATTAGTAGTAAGTACGAGCAGTACTTC.